The clone carrying this T cell receptor (beta chain) was recorded at least ten times. The antigen is unknown. The sample originates from a study of neurological immune-mediated disorders. Study-level results: The phylogenetic placement of 18 of 34 multiple sclerosis patients' repertoires in one related-CDR3 cluster constitutes a possible signature. Multiple sclerosis, the disease with the least TCR clonal expansion, fell below healthy controls, whereas HTLV-1-associated myelopathy showed the most.

Germline-derived CDR1 and CDR2 are MGHDK and SYGVNS. J lost 8 bases, V lost 6 bases, and 8 bases had no gene match. The CDR3 is 15 amino acids. TCRdb ran MiXCR on the 5' RACE reads and lists one entry per CDR3 protein. The sample consists of approximately 74,000 distinct CDR3 sequences, 5.2% of them appearing once. The clonotype was recovered from a man aged 18 to 30 with multiple sclerosis. The material sequenced was PBMCs. The chain has TRBV25-1 and TRBJ2-1; TRBD2 aligns across 12 bases. The CDR3 loop is CASRALAGGIDEQFF. The CDR3 DNA is TGTGCCAGCAGGGCCCTAGCGGGAGGGATCGATGAGCAGTTCTTC.